In this sample, the clone carrying this T cell receptor (beta chain) is large. Its specificity is unknown. Study results and caveats: The larger cohort examined one V-J beta rearrangement, not whole repertoires. Tumor Tregs overlapped most with tumor, then blood, naive CD4+ cells.

With 3 bases removed from V and 0 bases from J, the gap between germline ends came to 13 bases. The CDR3 contains 16 residues. Purified naive CD4+ T cells were depleted of CD25+ Tregs. Constant-region reverse primers amplified full-length variable regions, followed by semi-nested Nested Universal Primer A PCR. TCRdb re-analysed the 5' RACE reads in MiXCR, keeping a single row per CDR3 protein. The sample includes over 55,000 distinct CDR3 sequences, approximately 29% of them seen just once. The chain is built from TRBV12-3 or TRBV12-4 and TRBJ2-3; D possibly corresponds to TRBD2 (6 bases). The receptor was derived from a female donor with breast cancer. The sequenced sample consisted of tumor-infiltrating naive CD4+ T cells sorted from the breast tumor. Subset reported: naive CD4+ T cells, CD4+CD45RA+CD25-. CDR3 bases: TGTGCCAGCAGTTTTGGTAGCGGAGCTAGCACAGATACGCAGTATTTT. This sequence encodes CASSFGSGASTDTQYF.